This is a list of T cell receptor beta chains from one sample in a study of TIL therapy for anti-PD-1-resistant metastatic lung cancer. Method: immunoSEQ multiplex PCR; TCRdb's copy keeps in-frame clones and lacks some. The sample yields tens of thousands of clones, roughly 87% seen once. Sample: blood, taken at baseline. These receptors originate from a person between 25 and 80 years old with non-small cell lung cancer. Each CDR3 is given with its conserved first and last residue. The order of the fields is D gene, V gene, J gene, clone size, CDR3 protein, CDR3 DNA. A D gene is named only where the DNA matches it firmly. Clone sizes are given selectively: once, few, many, or a class where the clone is expanded.

d_call: -
v_call: TRBV30
j_call: TRBJ2-5
clone_size: -
cdr3_aa: CAWSEWDAETQYF
cdr3_nt: TGTGCCTGGAGTGAATGGGACGCGGAGACCCAGTACTTC

d_call: -
v_call: TRBV30
j_call: TRBJ2-2
clone_size: -
cdr3_aa: CAWDVRTTGELFF
cdr3_nt: TGTGCCTGGGACGTTCGGACCACCGGGGAGCTGTTTTTT

d_call: TRBD1
v_call: TRBV10-1
j_call: TRBJ2-7
clone_size: -
cdr3_aa: CASSEDGTGPYEQYF
cdr3_nt: TGCGCCAGCAGTGAGGACGGGACAGGGCCCTACGAGCAGTACTTC

d_call: -
v_call: TRBV12-5
j_call: TRBJ2-1
clone_size: -
cdr3_aa: CASALDSFNEQFF
cdr3_nt: TGTGCTAGTGCTCTTGACAGCTTCAATGAGCAGTTCTTC

d_call: TRBD2
v_call: TRBV6-5
j_call: TRBJ2-7
clone_size: once
cdr3_aa: CASSLWTSGSYEQYF
cdr3_nt: TGTGCCAGCAGTTTGTGGACTAGCGGGTCCTACGAGCAGTACTTC

d_call: -
v_call: TRBV21-1
j_call: TRBJ1-3
clone_size: -
cdr3_aa: CASSPTGTGQAAGNTIYF
cdr3_nt: TGTGCCAGCAGCCCCACCGGGACAGGGCAAGCCGCTGGAAACACCATATATTTT

d_call: -
v_call: TRBV4-1
j_call: TRBJ1-5
clone_size: -
cdr3_aa: CASSQEGRGHQPQHF
cdr3_nt: TGCGCCAGCAGCCAAGAAGGGCGTGGCCATCAGCCCCAGCATTTT

d_call: TRBD2
v_call: TRBV14
j_call: TRBJ2-3
clone_size: -
cdr3_aa: CASSVLSGGRTDTQYF
cdr3_nt: TGTGCCAGCAGCGTGCTTAGCGGGGGGCGCACAGATACGCAGTATTTT

d_call: -
v_call: TRBV5-6
j_call: TRBJ2-7
clone_size: -
cdr3_aa: CASSLDNGYEQYF
cdr3_nt: TGTGCCAGCAGCTTGGACAATGGCTACGAGCAGTACTTC

d_call: TRBD2
v_call: TRBV7-3
j_call: TRBJ2-3
clone_size: -
cdr3_aa: CASSLNGGVSGVADTQYF
cdr3_nt: TGTGCCAGCAGCCTAAACGGCGGTGTTAGCGGGGTTGCAGATACGCAGTATTTT

d_call: -
v_call: TRBV9
j_call: TRBJ2-4
clone_size: -
cdr3_aa: CASSVGLAKNIQYF
cdr3_nt: TGTGCCAGCAGCGTAGGGTTAGCCAAAAACATTCAGTACTTC

d_call: -
v_call: TRBV28
j_call: TRBJ2-4
clone_size: -
cdr3_aa: CASSLDGALGKNIQYF
cdr3_nt: TGTGCCAGCAGTTTAGACGGGGCGCTGGGCAAAAACATTCAGTACTTC

d_call: -
v_call: TRBV9
j_call: TRBJ1-2
clone_size: -
cdr3_aa: CASSVDLNYGYTF
cdr3_nt: TGTGCCAGCAGCGTAGATTTGAACTATGGCTACACCTTC